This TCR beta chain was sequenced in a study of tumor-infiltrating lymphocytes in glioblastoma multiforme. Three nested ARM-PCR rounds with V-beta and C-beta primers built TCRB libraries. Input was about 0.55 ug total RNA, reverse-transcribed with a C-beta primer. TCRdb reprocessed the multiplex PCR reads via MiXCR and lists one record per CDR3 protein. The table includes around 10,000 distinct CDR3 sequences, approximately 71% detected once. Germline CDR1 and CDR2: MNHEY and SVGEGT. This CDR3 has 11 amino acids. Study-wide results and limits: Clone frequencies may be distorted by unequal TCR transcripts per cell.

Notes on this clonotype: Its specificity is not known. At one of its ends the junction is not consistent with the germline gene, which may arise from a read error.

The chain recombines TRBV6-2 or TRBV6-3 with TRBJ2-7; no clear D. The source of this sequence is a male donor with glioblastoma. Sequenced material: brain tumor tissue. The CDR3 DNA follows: TGTGCCAGCACCTATTCTTTCGAGCAGTACTTT. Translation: CASTYSFEQYF.